The sequence of this T cell receptor beta chain was determined in a study of blood T cell repertoires in COVID-19. Study information: Samples of COVID-19 (acute and convalescent) were obtained from the United States, Italy and Spain. PBMCs, B-cell-depleted T cells, or T cells provided the cDNA or gDNA that made up the material.

This CDR3 comprises 13 residues. V was shortened by 6 bases and J by 3 bases, with 9 bases between the two germline ends. CDR1 and CDR2 (germline): MNHEY, SMNVEV (reference sequence). Original analysis: Nucleated cell number was recorded as an estimate derived from reference gene primer amplification. Profiling relied on immunoSEQ multiplex PCR, and the TCRdb table lists in-frame clones only, not all of them. D and trimming come from the DNA, and the V and J calls and clone size come from that table. This table has around 130,000 clones, about 84% appearing once. The receptor's source is a woman in her fifties or sixties with acute or convalescent COVID-19. The sequenced material came from peripheral blood. The J gene is TRBJ2-1, the V gene TRBV27, with D possibly being TRBD1 (5 bases). The CDR3 nucleotides are TGTGCCAGCAGGGGGCTTGGCTACAATGAGCAGTTCTTC. Translating it yields CASRGLGYNEQFF.